This T cell receptor beta chain was captured by sequencing in a study of cytomegalovirus exposure and HLA in healthy donors. The PCR was carried out with 60 Vbeta primers and 13 Jbeta primers. Assay used: immunoSEQ multiplex PCR; TCRdb lists only in-frame clones, some missing. In the table there are about 200,000 clones, 79% of which are singletons. As concerns this clone: Antigen unknown.

Study-wide points: In a later analysis, TCR beta V- and J-gene trimming was associated with a missense DCLRE1C variant.

The CDR3 is 11 residues long. Germline values: CDR1 GTSNPN, CDR2 SVGIG (reference sequence). V was trimmed by 1 base and J by 14 bases, leaving 12 bases between them. V and J are TRBV30 and TRBJ2-1; no clear D gene. The sequence came from a girl under 18 in good health and CMV-seropositive. Sequencing was done on a sample of PBMCs. The CDR3: CAWSAVSHKFF. The CDR3 nucleotides are TGTGCCTGGAGTGCTGTCTCCCACAAGTTCTTC.